A single sample gave rise to the 15 T cell receptor beta chains below, sequenced in a study of blood T cell repertoires in COVID-19. The protocol was immunoSEQ multiplex PCR, while the TCRdb copy is restricted to in-frame clones and leaves out a portion. The table lists about 200,000 clones, roughly 82% of them singletons. The specimen sequenced was PBMCs or T cells enriched from blood (not recorded which). These receptors came from a woman aged 55 to 70 with acute COVID-19.

The chain links TRBV6-2 or TRBV6-3 to TRBJ2-5; possible D gene TRBD2, 6 bases. The V end was cut by 5 bases, the J end by 4 bases, with 20 bases between. Germline CDR1 reads MNHEY; CDR2 reads SVGEGT. The CDR3 consists of 16 residues. The CDR3 is CASSPQRAPNVETQYF. As DNA, the CDR3 is TGTGCCAGCAGTCCCCAGCGGGCCCCCAACGTAGAGACCCAGTACTTC.

The chain is built from TRBV6-5 and TRBJ1-1, with 9 bases aligning to TRBD1. The length of the CDR3 is 16 residues. With 2 bases clipped from V and 4 bases from J, the junction kept 8 bases outside the gene matches. Germline V gene sequence: CDR1 MNHEY, CDR2 SVGAGI. DNA of the CDR3: TGTGCCAGCAGTTACGGCGGGACAGGGTTGAGCACTGAAGCTTTCTTT. This encodes CASSYGGTGLSTEAFF.

The J gene is TRBJ1-6, the V gene TRBV19; the D is unclear. Germline V gene lookup returns CDR1 LNHDA and CDR2 SQIVND (reference sequence). The CDR3 has 14 amino acids. Deletions cut 9 bases from V and 7 bases from J, with 16 bases between. This CDR3 is CARWGGESNSPLHF. The CDR3 DNA sequence: TGTGCCAGGTGGGGTGGGGAGAGCAATTCACCCCTCCACTTT.

The rearrangement links TRBV3-1 (or the pseudogene TRBV3-2) to TRBJ2-5; 15 nucleotides agree with TRBD2. The CDR3 has 19 residues. Trimming took 4 bases from V and 5 from J; bases not matched to a gene: 14. Germline CDR1 LGHDT, CDR2 YNNKEL (reference sequence). CDR3 protein: CASSLRTSGGAPGSETQYF. CDR3 nucleotides: TGTGCCAGCAGCCTGCGGACTAGCGGGGGGGCCCCGGGGTCGGAGACCCAGTACTTC.

The chain carries TRBV7-9 and TRBJ1-2, with 7 bases lining up with TRBD1. CDR1 and CDR2 (germline): SEHNR, FQNEAQ (reference sequence). V lost 5 bases and J lost 8; bases outside the gene matches: 17. CDR3 size: 16 residues. Here the CDR3 reads CASSRGTAPILDGYTF. The CDR3 DNA is TGTGCCAGCAGCAGAGGGACAGCCCCTATTCTCGACGGCTACACCTTC. Full variable domain (remainder filled in from reference TRBV7-9 and TRBJ1-2): DTGVSQNPRHKITKRGQNVTFRCDPISEHNRLYWYRQTLGQGPEFLTYFQNEAQLEKSRLLSDRFSAERPKGSFSTLEIQRTEQGDSAMYLCASSRGTAPILDGYTFGSGTRLTVV.

The chain employs TRBV11-3 and TRBJ2-5; D unresolved. In germline, CDR1 is SGHNT, CDR2 YENEEA. CDR3 length: 12 amino acids. Between the trimmed V and J ends, which lost 5 bases and 4 bases, there was a span of 8 bases. CDR3 nucleotide sequence: TGTGCCAGCAGCCGAGGTGGAGAGACCCAGTACTTC. Its translation is CASSRGGETQYF.

The chain uses TRBV2 and TRBJ2-1; the match to TRBD2 covers 7 bases. Germline CDR1 reads SNHLY; CDR2 reads FYNNEI. V shed 7 bases and J 12 bases; nucleotides not matched to a gene: 9. The CDR3 sequence is 12 residues long. CDR3 residues: CASTYGAGRQFF. The CDR3 bases are TGTGCCAGCACTTATGGAGCGGGGAGGCAGTTCTTC. Together with reference TRBV2 and TRBJ2-1, the CDR3 gives the full variable domain: EPEVTQTPSHQVTQMGQEVILRCVPISNHLYFYWYRQILGQKVEFLVSFYNNEISEKSEIFDDQFSVERPDGSNFTLKIRSTKLEDSAMYFCASTYGAGRQFFGPGTRLTVL.

The chain combines TRBV7-2 with TRBJ2-7, with a possible D match to TRBD2 (6 bases). The V gene lost 1 base and the J gene lost 4 bases, with 14 bases spanning the gap. Germline CDR1 reads SGHTA; CDR2 reads FQGNSA. CDR3 size: 15 residues. The CDR3 loop reads CASSLGGLYGYEQYF. The DNA of the CDR3 is TGTGCCAGCAGCTTAGGGGGACTTTACGGATACGAGCAGTACTTC.

This chain joins TRBV3-1 (or the pseudogene TRBV3-2) and TRBJ2-2; D is ambiguous. CDR3 length: 12 amino acids. In germline, CDR1 is LGHDT, CDR2 YNNKEL (reference sequence). With 4 bases removed from V and 3 bases from J, the gap between germline ends came to 3 bases. The CDR3 DNA reads TGTGCCAGCAGCCCCGACACCGGGGAGCTGTTTTTT. This sequence encodes CASSPDTGELFF.

This clone has just a few counts. The rearrangement joins TRBV7-2 to TRBJ2-5; tentative D call: TRBD2 (5 bases). Germline lookup yields CDR1 SGHTA and CDR2 FQGNSA. The CDR3 totals 14 residues. V gave up 7 bases and J gave up 5 bases, with 17 bases separating them. The CDR3 sequence is CASTLGWERETQYF. CDR3 coding DNA: TGTGCCAGCACCCTAGGGTGGGAGAGGGAGACCCAGTACTTC.

A word on this clone: Within the sample, other DNA sequences also encode this same CDR3. This chain joins TRBV5-4 and TRBJ1-1; the D gene is possibly TRBD1 (6 bases). The germline V gene encodes CDR1 SGHNT and CDR2 YYREEE (reference sequence). Deletions cut 5 bases from V and 2 bases from J, with 13 bases between. The CDR3 has 14 residues. The CDR3 region is CASRPGGGNTEAFF. In nucleotides, the CDR3 is TGTGCCAGCAGACCCGGGGGGGGCAACACTGAAGCTTTCTTT.

V gene TRBV6-2 or TRBV6-3 combines with J gene TRBJ2-1; D not resolved. The CDR3 consists of 15 residues. V was cut by 6 bases and J by 3 bases, with 15 bases left in between. CDR1 is MNHEY, CDR2 SVGEGT, per germline. The CDR3 DNA reads TGTGCCAGCAGCCCCGCGGCGCTGTACTACAATGAGCAGTTCTTC. It specifies CASSPAALYYNEQFF.

The chain combines TRBV6-2 or TRBV6-3 with TRBJ1-1, with TRBD1 as a possible D gene (6 bases). CDR1 is MNHEY and CDR2 is SVGEGT in the germline V gene. Trimming left V 6 bases short and J 2 bases short, with 22 bases between. CDR3 length: 17 amino acids. CDR3 amino acids: CASRPLRGSGSNTEAFF. CDR3 nucleotides: TGTGCCAGCAGACCTCTGAGGGGGTCGGGTAGTAACACTGAAGCTTTCTTT.

The chain joins TRBV7-8 to TRBJ1-3; D might be TRBD1 (6 bases). Germline CDR1 and CDR2: SGHVS and FQNEAQ. CDR3 length: 16 amino acids. V was trimmed by 4 bases and J by 5 bases, leaving 18 bases between them. The chain's CDR3 is CASSSFRQAPRNTIYF. Written as DNA, the CDR3 is TGTGCCAGCAGCTCTTTTCGACAGGCTCCTCGAAACACCATATATTTT.

V gene TRBV24-1 combines with J gene TRBJ2-2; D remains unclear. CDR1 and CDR2 (germline): KGHDR, SFDVKD. CDR3 length: 11 amino acids. Trimming pared 5 bases from V and 8 bases from J, leaving 5 bases between. DNA for the CDR3: TGTGCCACCAGTGTGAGAGGGGAGCTGTTTTTT. Translated, it gives CATSVRGELFF.